Sequencing of this T cell receptor (beta chain) was carried out in a study of T-cell reconstitution after alpha-beta-depleted transplantation in children. Study conclusions and caveats: For some patients, TCRbeta diversity was high at day 60 because of recipient T cells and thymic progenitors that survived. The study reportedly traced alpha-beta T cells about two months after transplant to several hundred expanded graft clones. T-cell counts and diversity were attributed mostly to newly produced T cells one year after transplant.

The germline V gene encodes CDR1 LNHDA and CDR2 SQIVND (reference sequence). The ends were cut back, 1 base at V and 0 bases at J, with 9 bases in the middle. This CDR3 spans 15 amino acids. The library targeted TCRbeta and was prepared with unique molecular identifiers. TCRdb called the PCR reads again in MiXCR, with one record for every CDR3 protein. This sample has a few hundred thousand distinct CDR3 sequences, with over 10% found just once. Concerning this clonotype: Its antigen is undetermined.

The chain is built from TRBV19 and TRBJ1-2; no clear D gene. Material: PBMCs, mostly from graft donor cells, obtained 360 days after TCRalphabeta/CD19-depleted stem cell transplant. The receptor was isolated from a male patient younger than 18 who had a stem cell transplant for acute myeloid leukemia, so the T cells may come from the graft donor. DNA of the CDR3: TGTGCCAGTAGTATAGGCACCGACGCTAACTATGGCTACACCTTC. Encoded protein: CASSIGTDANYGYTF. The variable domain in full, with the rest retrieved from reference TRBV19 and TRBJ1-2, is DGGITQSPKYLFRKEGQNVTLSCEQNLNHDAMYWYRQDPGQGLRLIYYSQIVNDFQKGDIAEGYSVSREKKESFPLTVTSAQKNPTAFYLCASSIGTDANYGYTFGSGTRLTVV.